A single sample gave rise to the 32 T cell receptor beta chains below, sequenced in a study of human T cells and chemical hapten exposure. One entry per CDR3 protein, called by TCRdb with MiXCR from the RACE reads. Seen here are 300,000 to 450,000 distinct CDR3 sequences, around 5% observed once, and the top ten hold under 2.5%. Documented time point: patch test 1, 2 weeks after DPC sensitization. The treatment: therapeutic diphenylcyclopropenone sensitization with weekly scalp DPC. Sequencing used whole blood, obtained in connection with sensitization to the hapten diphenylcyclopropenone (DPC). The origin of the receptors is a woman in her 50s with alopecia areata. Some clones in this sample may be carry-over from other donors' samples.

This clonotype was counted many times. The CDR3, as DNA: TGCAGTGCTAGTTTGGGCGGACGGAACACTGAAGCTTTCTTT. Translating gives CSASLGGRNTEAFF. The rearrangement uses TRBV20-1 and TRBJ1-1; D gene uncertain. V dropped 3 bases and J dropped 1 base, with 12 bases sitting between them. Per germline, CDR1 DFQATT and CDR2 SNEGSKA (reference sequence). This CDR3 is built from 14 residues.

The gene calls are TRBV20-1 and TRBJ2-1, with D unresolved. The CDR3 length is 13 residues. Trimming stripped 5 bases from V and 5 bases from J, with 13 bases between. Germline V gene lookup returns CDR1 DFQATT and CDR2 SNEGSKA (reference sequence). The CDR3 DNA follows: TGCAGTGCTTATGGGCCGTCCGACAATGAGCAGTTCTTC. As protein: CSAYGPSDNEQFF.

In its sample, this clonotype was seen a few times. The chain links TRBV20-1 to TRBJ1-1; tentatively, D is TRBD1 (5 bases). Germline assignment: CDR1 DFQATT and CDR2 SNEGSKA (reference sequence). The CDR3 covers 14 residues. Trimming pared 5 bases from V and 5 bases from J, leaving 18 bases between. The CDR3 is CSAAVSSGGTEAFF. The CDR3 DNA reads as TGCAGTGCTGCCGTCTCGAGTGGGGGGACTGAAGCTTTCTTT.

This clonotype was recorded at least ten times. CDR3 sequence (DNA): TGCAGCGCTGAGGCCTGGACTGAAGCTTTCTTT. As protein: CSAEAWTEAFF. This sequence joins TRBV29-1 and TRBJ1-1; D remains unclear. The CDR3 has 11 amino acids. Germline assignment: CDR1 SQVTM and CDR2 ANQGSEA. Between the trimmed V and J ends, which lost 7 bases and 5 bases, there was a span of 11 bases.

This clonotype has only a few counts. The chain employs TRBV20-1 and TRBJ1-5; D perhaps matches TRBD1 (5 bases). The CDR3 has 15 amino acids. Germline V lookup: CDR1 DFQATT, CDR2 SNEGSKA (reference sequence). V was trimmed by 1 base and J by 2 bases, leaving 12 bases between them. The CDR3 loop is CSARGRDGGNQPQHF. CDR3 nucleotide sequence: TGCAGTGCTAGAGGACGGGACGGGGGCAATCAGCCCCAGCATTTT.

The V call is TRBV5-1, the J call TRBJ1-3; 7 nucleotides align to TRBD1. The V gene's germline CDR1 is SGHRS and CDR2 YFSETQ. Trimming took 2 bases from V and 2 from J; bases not matched to a gene: 1. The CDR3 runs 14 residues. The CDR3 here is CASSFGQAGNTIYF. The CDR3 nucleotides read TGCGCCAGCAGCTTCGGACAGGCTGGAAACACCATATATTTT. Full variable domain (rest looked up from reference TRBV5-1 and TRBJ1-3): KAGVTQTPRYLIKTRGQQVTLSCSPISGHRSVSWYQQTPGQGLQFLFEYFSETQRNKGNFPGRFSGRQFSNSRSEMNVSTLELGDSALYLCASSFGQAGNTIYFGEGSWLTVV.

This clonotype was observed many times. This chain links TRBV27 with TRBJ2-1; no clear D. This CDR3 is built from 14 residues. Trimming removed 2 bases from V and 4 bases from J, with 9 bases in between. Germline V gives CDR1 MNHEY, CDR2 SMNVEV (reference sequence). For the CDR3, the DNA is TGTGCCAGCAGTTTAAGGTCCGTTTACAATGAGCAGTTCTTC. It is translated as CASSLRSVYNEQFF.

This clonotype was recorded many times. The V and J genes are TRBV27 and TRBJ2-3, with 8 bases matching TRBD2. There are 17 residues in the CDR3. Trimming cost V 3 bases and J 0 bases; bases outside gene matches: 8. Germline V gene data show CDR1 as MNHEY and CDR2 as SMNVEV (reference sequence). In nucleotides, the CDR3 is TGTGCCAGCAGTTTCCTGGGAGCGGGGGCTAGCACAGATACGCAGTATTTT. Translation gives CASSFLGAGASTDTQYF.

This clonotype was detected a few times. This chain joins TRBV18 and TRBJ2-2, with 9 nucleotides matching TRBD1. Per the germline V gene, CDR1 is KGHSH and CDR2 is LQKENI. V dropped 0 bases and J dropped 5; count of bases not matched to a gene: 4. The CDR3 contains 16 residues. CDR3 coding DNA: TGTGCCAGCTCACCACCGGGACAGGGAGAAACCGGGGAGCTGTTTTTT. It yields the protein CASSPPGQGETGELFF.

The table lists this clonotype with many counts. The gene calls are TRBV18 and TRBJ1-2; D is unresolved. V lost 3 bases to trimming and J lost 1 base, with 9 bases between them. The CDR3 has 14 residues. Germline assignment: CDR1 KGHSH and CDR2 LQKENI. CDR3 DNA sequence: TGTGCCAGCTCACCCCAGTCGCTTAACTATGGCTACACCTTC. It yields the protein CASSPQSLNYGYTF. The whole variable domain, filled in from reference TRBV18 and TRBJ1-2, reads NAGVMQNPRHLVRRRGQEARLRCSPMKGHSHVYWYRQLPEEGLKFMVYLQKENIIDESGMPKERFSAEFPKEGPSILRIQQVVRGDSAAYFCASSPQSLNYGYTFGSGTRLTVV.

There are many counts of this clonotype. One end of the junction fails to match germline, which may point to a read error. The gene calls are TRBV4-1 and TRBJ2-7; unclear D gene. The germline V gene has CDR1 MGHRA and CDR2 YSYEKL. The CDR3 consists of 12 residues. CDR3 sequence (DNA): TGTGCCAGCAGCCTTGGGTCTGGCGAGCAGTACTTC. Its translation is CASSLGSGEQYF.

This clonotype was observed at least ten times. The rearrangement uses TRBV20-1 and TRBJ2-3; D is uncertain. Looked up from germline, CDR1 is DFQATT and CDR2 is SNEGSKA (reference sequence). V was cut by 1 base and J by 0 bases, with 11 bases left in between. CDR3 length: 15 residues. The chain's CDR3 is CSARGGGDSTDTQYF. DNA for the CDR3: TGCAGTGCTAGAGGGGGTGGGGATAGCACAGATACGCAGTATTTT.

This clonotype was seen repeatedly, ten times or more. This chain links TRBV20-1 with TRBJ2-5; TRBD2 matches 10 bases. CDR1 is DFQATT, CDR2 SNEGSKA, per germline (reference sequence). Trimming removed 1 base from V and 2 bases from J; junction bases left unmatched: 4. This CDR3 is 15 amino acids long. The CDR3 region has the DNA TGCAGTGCTAGAGCAGGAGCGGGGGGGCAAGAGACCCAGTACTTC. It codes for CSARAGAGGQETQYF.

V gene TRBV6-1 combines with J gene TRBJ2-7; D not resolved. Between the trimmed V and J ends, which lost 4 bases and 7 bases, there was a span of 17 bases. The CDR3 contains 14 residues. CDR1 and CDR2 from the germline V gene are MNHNS and SASEGT. Written as DNA, the CDR3 is TGTGCCAGCAGTGTGGTCGGAGCGAGTTGGGAGCAGTACTTC. Translating gives CASSVVGASWEQYF.

This clonotype was seen more than once but under ten times. The chain has TRBV29-1 and TRBJ1-4, with 9 bases aligning to TRBD1. The CDR3 is made up of 12 amino acids. CDR1 and CDR2 (germline): SQVTM, ANQGSEA. V shed 5 bases and J 8 bases; nucleotides not matched to a gene: 3. The CDR3 is CSVTGGGEKLFF. CDR3 nucleotide sequence: TGCAGCGTTACAGGGGGCGGGGAAAAACTGTTTTTT.

The gene calls are TRBV5-1 and TRBJ2-3, with 13 bases that match TRBD2. This CDR3 region has 16 residues. Germline loops: CDR1 SGHRS, CDR2 YFSETQ. J was trimmed by 9 bases and V by 4 bases; bases with no gene match: 11. The CDR3: CASSPLLAGGGETQYF. For the CDR3, the DNA is TGCGCCAGCAGCCCTTTACTAGCGGGAGGGGGAGAGACGCAGTATTTT. The full variable domain, with the rest looked up from reference TRBV5-1 and TRBJ2-3, is KAGVTQTPRYLIKTRGQQVTLSCSPISGHRSVSWYQQTPGQGLQFLFEYFSETQRNKGNFPGRFSGRQFSNSRSEMNVSTLELGDSALYLCASSPLLAGGGETQYFGPGTRLTVL.

This clonotype occurred many times. This sequence joins TRBV12-3 or TRBV12-4 and TRBJ2-1; TRBD1 matches at 8 bases. J gave up 8 bases and V 6 bases, and 12 bases lay outside the gene matches. The CDR3 is made up of 15 amino acids. DNA for the CDR3: TGTGCCAGCAGGAAAGGACAGGGAATCGTCGATGAGCAGTTCTTC. Translation: CASRKGQGIVDEQFF.

On this clonotype: It may be a read error: a sequence one base away is much more abundant. The chain joins TRBV20-1 to TRBJ2-1; the match to TRBD2 covers 8 bases. The V gene's germline CDR1 is DFQATT and CDR2 SNEGSKA (reference sequence). Germline trimming cut 3 bases from V and 10 bases from J; bases unmatched to any gene: 11. This CDR3 has 14 residues. CDR3 coding DNA: TGCAGTGCTAGTGGACAGCGGGGGTCTGAAGAGCAGTTCTTC. Residues: CSASGQRGSEEQFF.

In its sample, this clonotype was seen many times. This chain uses TRBV18 with TRBJ1-1; D gene ambiguous. Trimming took 0 bases from V and 3 from J, leaving 5 bases between them. The CDR3 has 13 amino acids. Germline CDR1 and CDR2: KGHSH and LQKENI. The CDR3 loop reads CASSPPRYTEAFF. The CDR3 nucleotides are TGTGCCAGCTCACCACCGCGGTACACTGAAGCTTTCTTT.

V gene TRBV25-1 combines with J gene TRBJ1-4, with a possible D match to TRBD1 (5 bases). The CDR3 is 16 residues long. Germline lookup yields CDR1 MGHDK and CDR2 SYGVNS. V was clipped by 0 bases and J by 2 bases, with 10 bases between them. The CDR3 sequence: CASSEYQGLTNEKLFF. In DNA, the CDR3 is TGTGCCAGCAGTGAATACCAGGGTCTGACTAATGAAAAACTGTTTTTT.

This clonotype was recorded many times. The V gene is TRBV6-2 or TRBV6-3, the J gene TRBJ2-5; D unresolved. V was pared by 2 bases and J by 5 bases, with 3 bases between. Germline lookup yields CDR1 MNHEY and CDR2 SVGEGT. CDR3 size: 11 residues. The CDR3 region is CASSYGETQYF. The CDR3 DNA sequence: TGTGCCAGCAGTTACGGGGAGACCCAGTACTTC.

The chain is built from TRBV6-5 and TRBJ2-1, with D uncertain. V was clipped by 0 bases and J by 4 bases, with 7 bases between them. The CDR3 runs to 14 residues. From germline, CDR1 is MNHEY and CDR2 SVGAGI. The CDR3 loop is CASSYSGNYNEQFF. CDR3 DNA: TGTGCCAGCAGTTACTCAGGCAATTACAATGAGCAGTTCTTC.

V usage is TRBV5-5 and J usage is TRBJ2-1; D is perhaps TRBD1 or TRBD2 (5 bases each). This CDR3 has 15 residues. Looked up from germline, CDR1 is SGHKS and CDR2 is YYEKEE (reference sequence). V dropped 4 bases and J dropped 6 bases, with 17 bases sitting between them. In nucleotides, the CDR3 is TGTGCCAGCAGCATAACCGGGACGGGCCTCAATGAGCAGTTCTTC. Its protein product is CASSITGTGLNEQFF. The full variable domain, rest sourced from reference TRBV5-5 and TRBJ2-1, is DAGVTQSPTHLIKTRGQQVTLRCSPISGHKSVSWYQQVLGQGPQFIFQYYEKEERGRGNFPDRFSARQFPNYSSELNVNALLLGDSALYLCASSITGTGLNEQFFGPGTRLTVL.

This clonotype came up many times. CDR3 loop: CASSNPRSDTQYF. CDR3 sequence (DNA): TGTGCCAGCAGCAACCCCAGGTCAGATACGCAGTATTTT. The chain carries TRBV21-1 and TRBJ2-3. TRBV21-1 is a recognized pseudogene. The CDR3 length is 13 residues.

The chain joins TRBV3-1 to TRBJ1-3, with a weak D call TRBD1 (5 bases). V dropped 3 bases and J dropped 3 bases, with 15 bases sitting between them. The CDR3 is made up of 16 amino acids. Germline CDR1 is LGHDT and CDR2 is YNNKEL (reference sequence). CDR3 amino acids: CASSQNSGTFGNTIYF. As DNA, the CDR3 is TGTGCCAGCAGCCAGAACTCCGGGACTTTTGGAAACACCATATATTTT.

This clonotype was counted between two and nine times. The genes are TRBV7-2 and TRBJ2-3, with D tentatively TRBD1 (6 bases). Germline loops: CDR1 SGHTA, CDR2 FQGNSA. Trimming removed 5 bases from V and 4 bases from J, with 13 bases in between. This CDR3 comprises 14 residues. The CDR3 bases are TGTGCCAGCAGCAGCACAGGGTCGGCAGATACGCAGTATTTT. Translated: CASSSTGSADTQYF.

V gene TRBV9 combines with J gene TRBJ2-7; D unresolved. The ends were cut back, 0 bases at V and 5 bases at J, with 18 bases in the middle. This CDR3 comprises 16 residues. Germline loops: CDR1 SGDLS, CDR2 YYNGEE. This CDR3 reads CASSVDTDGGSHEQYF. CDR3 bases: TGTGCCAGCAGCGTAGATACGGATGGCGGATCCCACGAGCAGTACTTC.

The rearrangement joins TRBV29-1 to TRBJ1-1; D gene ambiguous. Trimming pared 6 bases from V and 5 bases from J, leaving 16 bases between. CDR3 length: 13 amino acids. Germline assignment: CDR1 SQVTM and CDR2 ANQGSEA. The CDR3 coding sequence is TGCAGCGTCGAGGAGGTCCCGGGGACTGAAGCTTTCTTT. It encodes CSVEEVPGTEAFF.

The chain has TRBV10-3 and TRBJ1-2; 11 bases fit TRBD1. The length of the CDR3 is 19 residues. Germline trimming cut 6 bases from V and 3 bases from J; bases unmatched to any gene: 18. Germline CDR1 is ENHRY and CDR2 is SYGVKD. The CDR3 region has the DNA TGTGCCATCAGCGGTCCCACCGGGACAGGGGGGATATGGGACTATGGCTACACCTTC. This sequence encodes CAISGPTGTGGIWDYGYTF.

The chain links TRBV20-1 to TRBJ1-5; 9 bases fit TRBD1. Per germline, CDR1 DFQATT and CDR2 SNEGSKA (reference sequence). There are 15 residues in the CDR3. V was clipped by 5 bases and J by 4 bases; unmatched bases: 9. The CDR3 sequence is CSAWDRENANQPQHF. In DNA form, the CDR3 reads TGCAGTGCTTGGGACAGGGAGAACGCAAATCAGCCCCAGCATTTT.

This clonotype has at least ten counts. The chain combines TRBV6-5 with TRBJ1-2; D is unresolved. Trimming stripped 6 bases from V and 0 bases from J, with 14 bases between. Germline CDR1 reads MNHEY; CDR2 reads SVGAGI. The CDR3 covers 15 residues. CDR3 residues: CASSNRRTTNYGYTF. Here the CDR3 DNA reads TGTGCCAGCAGCAACCGACGGACGACTAACTATGGCTACACCTTC.

This clonotype was recorded many times. This chain uses TRBV11-2 with TRBJ2-5, with unresolved D. Germline lookup yields CDR1 SGHAT and CDR2 FQNNGV. This CDR3 contains 13 residues. V dropped 5 bases and J dropped 5 bases, with 12 bases sitting between them. CDR3 DNA sequence: TGTGCCAGCAGCCGAGATCAGGTTGAGACCCAGTACTTC. Translation gives CASSRDQVETQYF.